A selection of T cell receptor beta chains follows, all from one sample in a study of T-cell reconstitution after alpha-beta-depleted transplantation in children. MiXCR, applied by TCRdb to the PCR reads, yields one record per CDR3 protein. The table shows 450,000 to 600,000 distinct CDR3 sequences, with about 16% occurring only once. This sample comprised PBMCs from the stem cell graft donor, obtained from the stem cell graft. These receptors were collected from a human donor who donated a stem cell graft to a child with acute lymphoblastic leukemia. Each CDR3 is given with its conserved first and last residue. The D gene is left open where the match is weak. Size is omitted from some rows. Given values are once, few, many or a class for expanded clones.

d_gene,j_gene,len,abundance,v_gene,CDR3aa,CDR3nt
.,TRBJ1-2,16,.,TRBV11-2,CASSFTSGETNYGYTF,TGTGCCAGCAGCTTCACGTCGGGGGAGACTAACTATGGCTACACCTTC
.,TRBJ1-1,14,.,TRBV5-5,CASSLDGGPIEAFF,TGTGCCAGCAGCTTGGATGGCGGACCGATTGAAGCTTTCTTT
.,TRBJ1-1,16,many,TRBV7-9,CASSFPVQGSGTEAFF,TGTGCCAGCAGCTTCCCCGTTCAGGGAAGTGGGACTGAAGCTTTCTTT
TRBD1,TRBJ2-7,13,.,TRBV29-1,CSVMGQPSYEQYF,TGCAGCGTGATGGGACAGCCCTCCTACGAGCAGTACTTC
.,TRBJ1-1,16,.,TRBV5-1,CAISLVVNDGGTEAFF,TGCGCCATCAGCTTGGTTGTAAATGATGGTGGCACTGAAGCTTTCTTT
TRBD1,TRBJ2-1,15,few,TRBV19,CASSIVTGPSNEQFF,TGTGCCAGTAGTATTGTGACAGGGCCTAGTAATGAGCAGTTCTTC
.,TRBJ2-7,15,.,TRBV4-1,CASSQVRDGFYEQYF,TGCGCCAGCAGCCAAGTGCGGGACGGTTTCTACGAGCAGTACTTC
.,TRBJ1-3,14,.,TRBV12-3/TRBV12-4,CASSFAYSGNTIYF,TGTGCCAGCAGTTTCGCGTACTCTGGAAACACCATATATTTT
.,TRBJ2-1,15,many,TRBV6-5,CASSYSGGSYNEQFF,TGTGCCAGCAGTTACTCGGGGGGATCCTACAATGAGCAGTTCTTC
.,TRBJ2-7,15,.,TRBV4-2,CASSQDGLEACEQYF,TGTGCCAGCAGCCAAGACGGGCTAGAAGCCTGCGAGCAGTACTTC
.,TRBJ2-5,13,few,TRBV3-1,CASSHMYQETQYF,TGTGCCAGCAGCCACATGTACCAAGAGACCCAGTACTTC
TRBD2,TRBJ2-5,15,.,TRBV12-3/TRBV12-4,CASSLLGLAAETQYF,TGTGCCAGCAGTTTACTGGGACTAGCAGCCGAGACCCAGTACTTC
TRBD2,TRBJ2-2,17,.,TRBV7-7,CASSQRLAGARTGELFF,TGTGCCAGCAGCCAACGACTAGCGGGAGCGCGGACCGGGGAGCTGTTTTTT
.,TRBJ2-4,14,.,TRBV2,CASSSKGVTYIQYF,TGTGCCAGCAGTTCAAAGGGAGTCACGTACATTCAGTACTTC
.,TRBJ1-5,13,few,TRBV29-1,CSVAEGSNQPQHF,TGCAGCGTCGCCGAGGGTAGCAATCAGCCCCAGCATTTT
.,TRBJ2-7,15,few,TRBV5-6,CASSPGPAYSYEQYF,TGTGCCAGCAGCCCCGGGCCAGCCTATTCCTACGAGCAGTACTTC
TRBD1,TRBJ2-1,17,.,TRBV7-9,CASSLAIGTGGYNEQFF,TGTGCCAGCAGCTTAGCGATTGGGACAGGGGGCTACAATGAGCAGTTCTTC
.,TRBJ2-1,14,few,TRBV5-1,CASSSGRVWNEQFF,TGCGCCAGCAGCTCCGGCCGAGTGTGGAATGAGCAGTTCTTC
TRBD2,TRBJ2-4,22,many,TRBV3-1,CASSPTLGGWTSGRGAKNIQYF,TGTGCCAGCAGCCCTACACTGGGAGGCTGGACTAGCGGGAGGGGAGCCAAAAACATTCAGTACTTC
TRBD1,TRBJ2-7,15,.,TRBV5-1,CASSYDRAHSLEQYF,TGCGCCAGCAGCTACGACAGGGCCCACAGTCTCGAGCAGTACTTC
TRBD2,TRBJ2-1,17,.,TRBV9,CASSVETLAGGYNEQFF,TGTGCCAGCAGCGTAGAAACCCTAGCGGGAGGCTACAATGAGCAGTTCTTC
TRBD2,TRBJ2-1,15,.,TRBV10-2,CASGEVGGGVNEQFF,TGCGCCAGCGGCGAGGTTGGGGGAGGGGTCAATGAGCAGTTCTTC
TRBD2,TRBJ2-7,18,few,TRBV29-1,CSAKGTGTSGSRAYEQYF,TGCAGCGCTAAGGGGACGGGGACTAGCGGGAGTCGGGCCTACGAGCAGTACTTC
.,TRBJ2-1,14,.,TRBV12-3/TRBV12-4,CASSLAGMLNEQFF,TGTGCCAGCAGTTTAGCGGGAATGCTTAATGAGCAGTTCTTC
.,TRBJ2-7,15,.,TRBV5-1,CASSSYSSVSYEQYF,TGCGCCAGCAGCAGCTATAGCTCCGTCTCCTACGAGCAGTACTTC
.,TRBJ2-5,16,.,TRBV20-1,CSARAPLGGRAETQYF,TGCAGTGCTAGAGCGCCTCTGGGGGGACGGGCAGAGACCCAGTACTTC
.,TRBJ1-4,15,few,TRBV10-3,CAIRRGGREHEKLFF,TGTGCCATCAGGCGGGGGGGCAGGGAACATGAAAAACTGTTTTTT
.,TRBJ2-7,12,few,TRBV12-3/TRBV12-4,CASSPDHYEQYF,TGTGCCAGCAGCCCTGATCATTACGAGCAGTACTTC
.,TRBJ1-2,12,few,TRBV29-1,CSATGSLGGYTF,TGCAGCGCCACAGGTAGTCTAGGTGGCTACACCTTC
TRBD1,TRBJ2-3,14,few,TRBV5-1,CASSPQGGTDTQYF,TGCGCCAGCAGCCCCCAGGGGGGCACAGATACGCAGTATTTT
.,TRBJ2-1,16,.,TRBV19,CASSMSGGISYNEQFF,TGTGCCAGTAGTATGTCTGGCGGAATCTCCTACAATGAGCAGTTCTTC
.,TRBJ2-5,16,many,TRBV29-1,CSVGGGPSYREETQYF,TGCAGCGTTGGAGGAGGGCCTAGCTACAGAGAAGAGACCCAGTACTTC
.,TRBJ1-1,17,.,TRBV3-1,CASSQGYVANLNTEAFF,TGTGCCAGCAGCCAAGGTTATGTGGCGAACTTGAACACTGAAGCTTTCTTT
.,TRBJ1-1,17,.,TRBV23-1,CASSQWSGTAVNTEAFF,TGCGCCAGCAGTCAATGGTCTGGGACCGCCGTGAACACTGAAGCTTTCTTT
.,TRBJ1-1,14,few,TRBV5-4,CASSWVTGNTEAFF,TGTGCCAGCAGCTGGGTGACAGGGAACACTGAAGCTTTCTTT
.,TRBJ1-5,16,.,TRBV5-6,CASSLALSEIDQPQHF,TGTGCCAGCAGCTTGGCCCTCTCGGAAATTGATCAGCCCCAGCATTTT
TRBD2,TRBJ2-1,16,.,TRBV6-5,CASSYSGLAGGIEQFF,TGTGCCAGCAGTTACTCAGGGCTAGCGGGAGGAATTGAGCAGTTCTTC
TRBD1,TRBJ2-5,16,few,TRBV4-1,CASSQRDRADQETQYF,TGCGCCAGCAGCCAAAGGGACAGGGCAGACCAAGAGACCCAGTACTTC
.,TRBJ2-1,14,few,TRBV7-9,CASSPRISGNEQFF,TGTGCCAGCAGTCCCCGTATATCGGGGAATGAGCAGTTCTTC
.,TRBJ1-1,14,few,TRBV5-1,CASSLGWSNTEAFF,TGCGCCAGCAGCTTGGGCTGGTCGAACACTGAAGCTTTCTTT
TRBD1,TRBJ2-7,13,.,TRBV27,CASSRTGRHEQYF,TGTGCCAGCAGTAGGACAGGGCGCCACGAGCAGTACTTC
.,TRBJ2-2,14,few,TRBV5-1,CASSPTGWTGELFF,TGCGCCAGCAGCCCCACAGGGTGGACCGGGGAGCTGTTTTTT
.,TRBJ2-4,15,few,TRBV11-2,CASSFGAWAKNIQYF,TGTGCCAGCAGCTTTGGGGCCTGGGCCAAAAACATTCAGTACTTC
TRBD1,TRBJ1-5,20,.,TRBV4-2,CASSARNRVGQGKPNQPQHF,TGTGCCAGCAGCGCACGGAATAGGGTCGGACAGGGGAAGCCCAATCAGCCCCAGCATTTT
.,TRBJ2-7,13,few,TRBV27,CASSLSSGNEQYF,TGTGCCAGCAGTTTATCGTCTGGGAACGAGCAGTACTTC
.,TRBJ2-3,9,.,TRBV29-1,CSARTAPDF,TGCAGCGCCCGGACGGCGCCGGATTTT
.,TRBJ2-1,13,few,TRBV29-1,CSVERANGNEQFF,TGCAGCGTTGAAAGAGCCAATGGCAATGAGCAGTTCTTC
TRBD1,TRBJ2-1,14,.,TRBV13,CASSGQTGGGNPFF,TGTGCCAGCAGCGGTCAGACAGGGGGCGGGAATCCGTTCTTC
.,TRBJ1-3,12,few,TRBV29-1,CSVMDSGNTIYF,TGCAGCGTTATGGACTCTGGAAACACCATATATTTT
.,TRBJ2-1,15,few,TRBV5-1,CASTPERLRVNEQFF,TGCGCCAGCACCCCAGAGCGGTTGAGGGTGAATGAGCAGTTCTTC
.,TRBJ1-1,13,.,TRBV7-9,CASSPVEETEAFF,TGTGCCAGCAGCCCGGTCGAGGAAACTGAAGCTTTCTTT
.,TRBJ2-2,13,.,TRBV10-1,CASLPMGAGELFF,TGCGCCAGCCTCCCTATGGGGGCCGGGGAGCTGTTTTTT
.,TRBJ1-1,17,few,TRBV9,CASSVGDRPTSPREAFF,TGTGCCAGCAGCGTAGGGGACCGACCGACTAGCCCAAGGGAAGCTTTCTTT
TRBD2,TRBJ2-7,13,.,TRBV29-1,CSGGGAGSYEQYF,TGCAGCGGCGGGGGGGCGGGCTCCTACGAGCAGTACTTC
.,TRBJ1-5,12,.,TRBV20-1,CSARKGNQPQHF,TGCAGTGCTAGAAAGGGGAATCAGCCCCAGCATTTT
TRBD1,TRBJ2-7,15,.,TRBV5-6,CASSLETGRSYEQYF,TGTGCCAGCAGCTTGGAGACAGGGAGATCCTACGAGCAGTACTTC
TRBD1,TRBJ2-7,15,few,TRBV12-3/TRBV12-4,CASSLSAGQGYEQYF,TGTGCCAGCAGTTTATCAGCCGGACAGGGTTACGAGCAGTACTTC